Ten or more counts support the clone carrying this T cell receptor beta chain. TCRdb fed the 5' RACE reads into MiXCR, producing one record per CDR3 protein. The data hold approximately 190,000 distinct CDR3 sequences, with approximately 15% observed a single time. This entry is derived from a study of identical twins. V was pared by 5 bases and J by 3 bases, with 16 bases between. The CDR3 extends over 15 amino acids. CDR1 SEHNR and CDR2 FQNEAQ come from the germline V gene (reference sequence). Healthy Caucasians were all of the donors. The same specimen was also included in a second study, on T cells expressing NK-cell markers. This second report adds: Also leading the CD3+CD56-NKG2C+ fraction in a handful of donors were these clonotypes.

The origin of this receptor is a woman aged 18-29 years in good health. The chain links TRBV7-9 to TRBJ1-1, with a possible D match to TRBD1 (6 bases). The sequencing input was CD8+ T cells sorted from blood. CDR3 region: CASSPPQGKDTEAFF. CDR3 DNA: TGTGCCAGCAGCCCCCCTCAGGGGAAGGACACTGAAGCTTTCTTT.